This entry describes one TCR beta chain. Original data processing: Amplifying reference gene primers gave estimates of nucleated cell counts. Clones were sequenced by immunoSEQ multiplex PCR, and TCRdb holds only the in-frame ones, with some missing. That table gives V, J and clone size, and the DNA gave D and trimming. Here the sample spans 150,000 to 200,000 clones, roughly 87% being singletons. Trimming shortened V by 2 bases and J by 5 bases, and 13 bases separated the two germline ends. The CDR3 has 14 residues. Germline CDR1 is GTSNPN and CDR2 is SVGIG (reference sequence). Cohort 3 recovered donors had two negative PCRs, clearance, or symptom resolution. The sample originates from a study of blood T cell repertoires in COVID-19. The wider study: Samples taken during acute and convalescent COVID-19 were collected in the United States, Italy and Spain. Sources were T cells, B-cell-depleted T cells, or PBMCs; the material itself was cDNA or gDNA.

The TCR was taken from a woman aged 45 to 65 who had recovered from COVID-19. This chain connects TRBV30 to TRBJ2-1, with a weak D call TRBD1 (5 bases). The specimen was PBMCs or T cells enriched from blood (not recorded which). This CDR3 is CAWSRGVGHNEQFF. CDR3 in DNA: TGTGCCTGGAGTAGGGGTGTCGGGCACAATGAGCAGTTCTTC.